The following is a T cell receptor (beta chain) sequence with its context. Its antigen is still unknown. Base qualities are missing; no much larger clone stands one base away. The data belong to a study of graft-versus-host responses after intestinal transplantation (dated by TCRdb to the early 2020s). About the investigation overall: Recipients received multivisceral, liver-intestinal, or isolated intestinal transplants. Donor T cell macrochimerism was defined as a peak of at least 4% donor T cells among recipient peripheral blood mononuclear cells. Samples from three later patients were sequenced in-house on an Illumina MiSeq with MiXCR processing rather than by the commercial service. Bulk TCR-beta CDR3 sequencing was used to track graft-versus-host and host-versus-graft alloreactive T cell clones in the graft, circulation and bone marrow after intestinal transplantation. A cohort of fewer than 25 intestinal transplant recipients, including one retransplant, was enrolled, and a few patients lacking pretransplant specimens were excluded. All recipients received anti-thymocyte globulin induction followed by maintenance tacrolimus and steroids for about three years. Alloreactive clones were identified by sequencing pre-transplant mixed lymphocyte reaction products and comparing them with unstimulated pre-transplant donor and recipient T cells. The paper's findings and limits, for the study overall: Early after transplant, peak levels of circulating GvH clones were found to be associated with declines in HvG clones. GvH clones turned up in recipient bone marrow, with some appearing earlier in ileal mucosa or blood, a pattern consistent with an intestinal mucosal origin. Conclusions were limited by the relatively low number and heterogeneity of intestinal transplant patients. In the allografts of patients with donor T cell macrochimerism, GvH to HvG T cell clonal ratios were high.

In the first month after transplant, blood samples were collected up to 4 times, and after that at least monthly when available. Reading from cysteine to phenylalanine, the CDR3 counts 15 amino acids. Just CDR3 DNA is preserved here, 45 bases in frame from base 1. V and J are trimmed by 5 bases and 3 bases, and the gene matches miss 9 bases of the junction. The germline V gene sets CDR1 to SGHAT and CDR2 to FQNNGV. Receptors were amplified or captured by the immunoSEQ multiplex PCR assay. High-throughput TCR-beta CDR3 sequencing of genomic DNA from most patients was performed by Adaptive Biotechnologies. The paper's data handling went like this. TCR sequencing data were retrieved from Adaptive's ImmunoSEQ software for some 17 patients, whereas a few other patients were processed with MiXCR and VDJtools. Because the origin of CDR3 nucleotide sequences shared between donor and recipient could not be assigned, those sequences were removed. To be classed as alloreactive, a clone needed at least 2-fold expansion over unstimulated cells and a minimum CFSE-low frequency of 0.002% (template counts) or 0.001% (read counts). A clone was considered mappable if detected in the sequenced pre-transplant spleen, lymph node, or MLR CFSE-low populations of the donor or recipient. The cumulative frequency of alloreactive clones was calculated as a percentage of all sequences, weighted by copy number. The immuneACCESS repertoire file appears here via TCRdb, limited to in-frame rearrangements. These files lack a portion of the clones; in checked studies, under half of the deficit traces to unresolved V genes, and the cause of the others is not known. D and trimming come from the DNA, and the V and J calls and clone size come from that table. Across this sample there are about 25,000 clones, with roughly 85% seen only once. The biggest ten clones account for around 0.97% of the sample.

This receptor was taken from a human patient who received an intestinal transplant, so some T cells may come from the graft donor. Sequencing used PBMCs, obtained roughly 68 weeks after intestinal transplant. The sequence links TRBV11-2 to TRBJ1-1, and 7 junction bases match TRBD1. The CDR3 has the sequence CASSQGTAGYTEAFF. In nucleotide form, the sequence is TGTGCCAGCAGCCAAGGGACAGCAGGGTACACTGAAGCTTTCTTT.